The entry below gives a single TCR beta chain sequence along with its context. Its antigen is as yet unknown. This sample is drawn from a study of T cells in narcolepsy. Findings and caveats of the study: Reportedly, autoreactive clonotypes were serially detected in patients' blood but not controls'.

The V and J ends lost 11 bases and 0 bases, in that order; junction bases with no gene match: 12. The V gene's germline CDR1 is SNHLY and CDR2 FYNNEI. CDR3 size: 17 residues. Data came from immunoSEQ multiplex PCR; TCRdb stores just in-frame clones and leaves some out. The table shows nearly 35,000 clones, with 81% occurring only once. The rearrangement links TRBV2 to TRBJ2-2, with 10 bases identical to TRBD2. This sequence was found in a human donor in good health. The specimen sequenced was memory (CD45RA-) CD4+ T cells from blood. The CDR3 region is CASMGSGGFTNTGELFF. The CDR3 nucleotides read TGTGCCTCAATGGGTAGCGGGGGGTTCACGAACACCGGGGAGCTGTTTTTT.